Following are 11 T cell receptor beta chains from one sample sequenced in a study of T-cell reconstitution after alpha-beta-depleted transplantation in children. The library targeted TCRbeta and was prepared with unique molecular identifiers. Each CDR3 protein is one row after TCRdb ran MiXCR on the PCR reads. The table has under 400,000 distinct CDR3 sequences, around 25% seen once. Here the sequenced sample was PBMCs, mostly from graft donor cells, taken 180 days after TCRalphabeta/CD19-depleted stem cell transplant. Receptors originate from a male patient between 10 and 17 years old who had a stem cell transplant for acute lymphoblastic leukemia, so the T cells may come from the graft donor.

In regard to this clonotype: One end of the junction varies from germline; a read error may be responsible. V and J are TRBV27 and TRBJ2-7; D is perhaps TRBD1 (6 bases). This CDR3 contains 15 residues. Germline assignment: CDR1 MNHEY and CDR2 SMNVEV (reference sequence). CDR3 loop: CASSLSGTSFYEHYF. In nucleotides, the CDR3 is TGTGCCAGCAGTTTATCGGGGACAAGCTTCTACGAGCACTACTTC.

This clonotype was seen more than once but under ten times. The gene calls are TRBV4-1 and TRBJ2-7; 11 nucleotides line up with TRBD2. This CDR3 is 16 amino acids long. CDR1 and CDR2 from the germline V gene are MGHRA and YSYEKL. V was clipped by 3 bases and J by 0 bases; unmatched bases: 4. For the CDR3, the DNA is TGCGCCAGCAGCCAGGAAGGGACTAGCGGCTCCTACGAGCAGTACTTC. It specifies CASSQEGTSGSYEQYF.

This clonotype was counted between two and nine times. The chain recombines TRBV24-1 with TRBJ2-5; D tentatively reads TRBD1 or TRBD2 (6 bases each). The V gene lost 10 bases and the J gene lost 5 bases, with 16 bases spanning the gap. The CDR3 sequence is 13 residues long. In germline, CDR1 is KGHDR, CDR2 SFDVKD. CDR3 bases: TGTGCCACAGGGGGACTCTTCTGGGAGACCCAGTACTTC. Translation: CATGGLFWETQYF.

A single count supports this clonotype. The chain links TRBV6-5 to TRBJ1-2; 8 nucleotides line up with TRBD1. Germline V gene lookup returns CDR1 MNHEY and CDR2 SVGAGI. This CDR3 region has 13 residues. J gave up 5 bases and V 5 bases, and 4 bases lay outside the gene matches. CDR3 protein: CASSIQGVYGYTF. The DNA of the CDR3 is TGTGCCAGCAGTATACAGGGGGTATATGGCTACACCTTC.

V usage is TRBV12-3 or TRBV12-4 and J usage is TRBJ2-3; 10 nucleotides agree with TRBD1. CDR3 length: 14 amino acids. V shed 6 bases, J shed 6 bases, and the junction held 6 bases outside the gene matches. The CDR3 DNA reads TGTGCCAGCAGCAGACAGGGGGCCGGGGATACGCAGTATTTT. Translated: CASSRQGAGDTQYF.

The chain joins TRBV25-1 to TRBJ2-7; 9 bases are shared with TRBD1. V lost 6 bases to trimming and J lost 0 bases; unmatched junction nucleotides: 3. This CDR3 is built from 14 residues. Germline V CDR1 and CDR2: MGHDK, SYGVNS. CDR3 region: CASSRDRVSYEQYF. CDR3 nucleotide sequence: TGTGCCAGCAGCCGGGACAGGGTCTCCTACGAGCAGTACTTC.

This clonotype was counted a few times. The chain uses TRBV6-5 and TRBJ2-1; D gene unclear. The CDR3 covers 14 residues. Germline V CDR1 and CDR2: MNHEY, SVGAGI. Trimming pared 0 bases from V and 13 bases from J, leaving 16 bases between. CDR3 protein: CASSYSLGYSDQFF. The CDR3 coding sequence is TGTGCCAGCAGTTACTCGCTGGGATATAGTGACCAGTTCTTC.

This chain joins TRBV27 and TRBJ2-6; D gene uncertain. The CDR3 length is 16 residues. V was cut by 2 bases and J by 0 bases, with 8 bases left in between. The germline V gene has CDR1 MNHEY and CDR2 SMNVEV (reference sequence). The CDR3: CASSLGLLSGANVLTF. In DNA form, the CDR3 reads TGTGCCAGCAGTTTAGGGCTCCTCTCTGGGGCCAACGTCCTGACTTTC.

The chain uses TRBV28 and TRBJ2-7; 7 bases fit TRBD2. CDR1 is MDHEN and CDR2 is SYDVKM in the germline V gene. The CDR3 consists of 16 residues. Trimming took 5 bases from V and 4 from J; bases not matched to a gene: 14. Here the CDR3 DNA reads TGTGCCAGCAGTATTCCTGGGCCTGGGGGGGGTTACGAGCAGTACTTC. Protein product: CASSIPGPGGGYEQYF. The whole variable domain, filled in from reference TRBV28 and TRBJ2-7, reads DVKVTQSSRYLVKRTGEKVFLECVQDMDHENMFWYRQDPGLGLRLIYFSYDVKMKEKGDIPEGYSVSREKKERFSLILESASTNQTSMYLCASSIPGPGGGYEQYFGPGTRLTVT.

V usage is TRBV19 and J usage is TRBJ2-1; D is undetermined. This CDR3 has 13 amino acids. In germline, CDR1 is LNHDA, CDR2 SQIVND (reference sequence). Trimming stripped 5 bases from V and 8 bases from J, with 13 bases between. DNA of the CDR3: TGTGCCAGTAGTCCCGATGGGTACGATGAGCAGTTCTTC. Translating gives CASSPDGYDEQFF.

This CDR3 is CSAFRRTGGAKNIQYF. The DNA of the CDR3 is TGCAGTGCCTTTCGGAGGACAGGGGGTGCCAAAAACATTCAGTACTTC. The chain carries TRBV20-1 and TRBJ2-4; 10 positions match TRBD1. V lost 6 bases, J lost 1 base, and 9 bases stayed unmatched. The CDR3 totals 16 residues. Looked up from germline, CDR1 is DFQATT and CDR2 is SNEGSKA (reference sequence).